The 18 T cell receptor beta chains reported below all come from one sample, sequenced in a study of cytomegalovirus exposure and HLA in healthy donors. PCR primers comprised 60 Vbeta and 13 Jbeta primers. Sequenced by immunoSEQ multiplex PCR; TCRdb stores in-frame clones only, minus some. Of roughly 280,000 clones in the sample, more than 55% were seen once. The sequenced sample consisted of PBMCs. These receptors originate from a female donor in good health and CMV-seronegative.

CDR3 amino acids: CASSFQPGKDYEQFF. The CDR3, as DNA: TGCGCCAGCAGCTTTCAACCGGGAAAAGACTATGAGCAGTTCTTC. V and J are TRBV5-1 and TRBJ2-1; possible D gene TRBD2, 5 bases. V was pared by 2 bases and J by 8 bases, with 17 bases between. The CDR3 consists of 15 residues. Germline V CDR1 and CDR2: SGHRS, YFSETQ.

The chain combines TRBV15 with TRBJ2-7; D is possibly TRBD1 (5 bases). Germline V CDR1 and CDR2: LNHNV, YYDKDF (reference sequence). Trimming took off 1 base at V and 3 bases at J, with 13 bases between the two ends. The CDR3 runs 15 residues. The CDR3 sequence is CATSRGSGWDYEQYF. The CDR3 region has the DNA TGTGCCACCAGCAGAGGCTCAGGGTGGGACTACGAGCAGTACTTC. The variable domain in full, completed from reference TRBV15 and TRBJ2-7, reads DAMVIQNPRYQVTQFGKPVTLSCSQTLNHNVMYWYQQKSSQAPKLLFHYYDKDFNNEADTPDNFQSRRPNTSFCFLDIRSPGLGDTAMYLCATSRGSGWDYEQYFGPGTRLTVT.

V gene TRBV6-6 combines with J gene TRBJ2-3; D perhaps matches TRBD1 (5 bases). V was pared by 2 bases and J by 11 bases, with 23 bases between. The CDR3 runs 16 residues. The V gene's germline CDR1 is MNHNY and CDR2 SVGAGI (reference sequence). The CDR3 DNA follows: TGTGCCAGCAGTTACGAACGGACATACGCCGGATGGATGCAGTATTTT. It codes for CASSYERTYAGWMQYF.

This rearrangement joins TRBV27 to TRBJ1-2; D is uncertain. Germline CDR1 reads MNHEY; CDR2 reads SMNVEV (reference sequence). The CDR3 has 15 amino acids. V was clipped by 6 bases and J by 8 bases, with 22 bases between them. CDR3: CASSPLDTSTVGYTF. The CDR3 DNA sequence: TGTGCCAGCAGCCCCCTCGATACCTCGACTGTAGGCTACACCTTC.

This sequence joins TRBV6-1 and TRBJ2-3; D is possibly TRBD1 (5 bases). This CDR3 contains 13 residues. Deletions cut 1 base from V and 6 bases from J, with 8 bases between. Looked up from germline, CDR1 is MNHNS and CDR2 is SASEGT. This CDR3 is CASSEEGLDTQYF. In DNA form, the CDR3 reads TGTGCCAGCAGTGAAGAGGGGCTGGATACGCAGTATTTT.

As regards this clone: Because the CDR3's place on the DNA is in doubt, the DNA is left out and the CDR3 is given as listed by TCRdb. The rearrangement links TRBV9 to TRBJ2-5; the DNA was not used to check the table's D call, TRBD2. Germline CDR1 and CDR2: SGDLS and YYNGEE. The CDR3 region is 15 residues in length, termini included. The CDR3 reads CASSFGPGGKETQYF.

This clone is a singleton in its sample. The gene calls are TRBV13 and TRBJ2-7, with TRBD1 as a possible D gene (5 bases). The V gene's germline CDR1 is PRHDT and CDR2 FYEKMQ (reference sequence). V shed 2 bases and J shed 2 bases, with 13 bases lying between them. The length of the CDR3 is 15 residues. The DNA of the CDR3 is TGTGCCAGCAGCTTACCCCAACAAGGGGCCTACGAGCAGTACTTC. It yields the protein CASSLPQQGAYEQYF.

This chain uses TRBV6-1 with TRBJ1-3, with D tentatively TRBD1 (5 bases). The V gene's germline CDR1 is MNHNS and CDR2 SASEGT. V was cut by 6 bases and J by 1 base, with 7 bases left in between. CDR3 length: 13 amino acids. CDR3 nucleotides: TGTGCCAGCAGCCAGGGATCTGGAAACACCATATATTTT. Its translation is CASSQGSGNTIYF.

The chain has TRBV15 and TRBJ1-2; D is undetermined. Per the germline V gene, CDR1 is LNHNV and CDR2 is YYDKDF (reference sequence). The CDR3 extends over 15 amino acids. V lost 4 bases and J 0 bases, leaving 12 bases between the germline ends. CDR3 coding DNA: TGTGCCACCAGCACCACAGAAGATGCTAACTATGGCTACACCTTC. It yields the protein CATSTTEDANYGYTF.

The chain has TRBV13 and TRBJ2-3; TRBD2 matches 7 bases. V trimming: 6 bases; J trimming: 1 base; junction bases outside the gene matches: 10. Germline assignment: CDR1 PRHDT and CDR2 FYEKMQ (reference sequence). CDR3 length: 16 amino acids. For the CDR3, the DNA is TGTGCCAGCAGTTTCTCTAGCGGCCCCGGCACAGATACGCAGTATTTT. The encoded protein is CASSFSSGPGTDTQYF.

V gene TRBV27 combines with J gene TRBJ1-1; a weak D match, TRBD1 (6 bases). Per the germline V gene, CDR1 is MNHEY and CDR2 is SMNVEV (reference sequence). V gave up 5 bases and J gave up 8 bases, with 12 bases separating them. This CDR3 is built from 12 residues. The CDR3 bases are TGTGCCAGCAGTCCGACGACAGGAGAAGCTTTCTTT. Translating gives CASSPTTGEAFF.

The chain couples TRBV5-1 to TRBJ2-1; TRBD1 aligns across 9 bases. The CDR3 runs 12 residues. Germline lookup yields CDR1 SGHRS and CDR2 YFSETQ. Trimming took 7 bases from V and 7 from J; bases not matched to a gene: 3. The CDR3 DNA follows: TGCGCCAGCGGGACAGGGCTGAATGAGCAGTTCTTC. This translates into CASGTGLNEQFF.

J is TRBJ2-7 and V is TRBV7-2, with a possible D match to TRBD2 (7 bases). The CDR3 length is 15 residues. V was pared by 0 bases and J by 2 bases, with 11 bases between. Per the germline V gene, CDR1 is SGHTA and CDR2 is FQGNSA. The CDR3 DNA reads as TGTGCCAGCAGCTTAGCGGGAGGGGGAACCTACGAGCAGTACTTC. This translates into CASSLAGGGTYEQYF.

The rearrangement uses TRBV4-1 and TRBJ1-1, with TRBD1 matching 11 bases. Trimming at V came to 1 base and at J to 6 bases, leaving 7 bases not matched to a gene. The length of the CDR3 is 16 residues. Germline lookup yields CDR1 MGHRA and CDR2 YSYEKL. The DNA of the CDR3 is TGCGCCAGCAGCCAAGTCCGGACAGGGGGCAGGGCTGAAGCTTTCTTT. Translation gives CASSQVRTGGRAEAFF.

The chain uses TRBV27 and TRBJ2-3, with 7 bases that match TRBD2. Looked up from germline, CDR1 is MNHEY and CDR2 is SMNVEV (reference sequence). V lost 3 bases to trimming and J lost 4 bases; unmatched junction nucleotides: 16. The CDR3 loop spans 18 amino acids. The chain's CDR3 is CASSLGREPRISADTQYF. CDR3 in DNA: TGTGCCAGCAGTTTGGGGCGGGAGCCCCGAATTTCGGCAGATACGCAGTATTTT.

V usage is TRBV10-1 and J usage is TRBJ1-1, with D tentatively TRBD1 (6 bases). This CDR3 comprises 14 residues. Germline V gene sequence: CDR1 WNHNN, CDR2 SYGVQD (reference sequence). Trimming took off 5 bases at V and 0 bases at J, with 10 bases between the two ends. Here the CDR3 DNA reads TGCGCCAGCAGTCCCAGGGGCCTGAACACTGAAGCTTTCTTT. As protein: CASSPRGLNTEAFF.

J is TRBJ2-2 and V is TRBV19; TRBD2 agrees at 16 bases. With 8 bases clipped from V and 6 bases from J, the junction kept 12 bases outside the gene matches. The V gene's germline CDR1 is LNHDA and CDR2 SQIVND (reference sequence). The CDR3 loop spans 18 amino acids. CDR3 sequence (DNA): TGTGCCAGTCGCTCCGGGACTAGCGGGAGGGCATCGGCCGGGGAGCTGTTTTTT. Translation gives CASRSGTSGRASAGELFF.

V gene TRBV6-1 combines with J gene TRBJ2-7; 7 bases agree with TRBD1. V shed 5 bases, J shed 5 bases, and the junction held 6 bases outside the gene matches. Looked up from germline, CDR1 is MNHNS and CDR2 is SASEGT. The CDR3 runs 13 residues. The CDR3 reads CASSTRGGDEQYF. DNA of the CDR3: TGTGCCAGCAGTACTAGAGGGGGCGACGAGCAGTACTTC.